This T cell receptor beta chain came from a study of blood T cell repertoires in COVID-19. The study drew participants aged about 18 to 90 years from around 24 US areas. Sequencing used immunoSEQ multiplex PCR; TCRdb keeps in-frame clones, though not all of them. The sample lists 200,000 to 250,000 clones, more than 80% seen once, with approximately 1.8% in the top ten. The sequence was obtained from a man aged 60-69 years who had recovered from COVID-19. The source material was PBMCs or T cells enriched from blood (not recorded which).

The CDR3 protein is CASSLDGYGYTF. CDR3 sequence (DNA): TGTGCCAGCAGCTTGGACGGCTATGGCTACACCTTC. This rearrangement joins TRBV5-4 to TRBJ1-2; D ambiguous. Germline V gene lookup returns CDR1 SGHNT and CDR2 YYREEE (reference sequence). The CDR3 loop spans 12 amino acids. Trimming took 0 bases from V and 4 from J, leaving 4 bases between them.